The entry below gives a single TCR beta chain sequence along with its context. The protocol was immunoSEQ multiplex PCR, while the TCRdb copy is restricted to in-frame clones and leaves out a portion. The table records about 74,000 clones, 85% to 95% of them present only once. This record belongs to a study of technical replicates of blood from several donors. With 4 bases clipped from V and 4 bases from J, the junction kept 3 bases outside the gene matches. Looked up from germline, CDR1 is MGHRA and CDR2 is YSYEKL. The CDR3 sequence is 15 residues long. Sequencing was performed on T cells isolated from PBMCs. The TCR originated in a human donor in good health. J is TRBJ2-3 and V is TRBV4-1; 12 bases map to TRBD2. CDR3 in DNA: TGCGCCAGCAGCCCCCTAGCGGGGGGGCCAGATACGCAGTATTTT. Translated: CASSPLAGGPDTQYF.